This T cell receptor beta chain originates from a study of blood T cell repertoires in COVID-19. Study-wide context: Samples came from the United States, Italy and Spain, spanning acute and convalescent COVID-19.

Data came from immunoSEQ multiplex PCR; TCRdb stores just in-frame clones and leaves some out. Of fewer than 300,000 clones listed, about nine tenths were seen once; the top ten hold 1% to 1.3%. After removal of 3 bases from V and 6 bases from J, the junction contained 5 bases not matched to a gene. There are 14 residues in the CDR3. Germline lookup yields CDR1 DFQATT and CDR2 SNEGSKA (reference sequence). Sequencing was performed on PBMCs or T cells enriched from blood (not recorded which). The chain carries TRBV20-1 and TRBJ1-6; the match to TRBD1 covers 7 bases. The source of this sequence is a woman between 25 and 40 years old who had recovered from COVID-19. CDR3 coding DNA: TGCAGTGCTAGTCCCTCAGGGGGTAATTCACCCCTCCACTTT. Its translation is CSASPSGGNSPLHF.